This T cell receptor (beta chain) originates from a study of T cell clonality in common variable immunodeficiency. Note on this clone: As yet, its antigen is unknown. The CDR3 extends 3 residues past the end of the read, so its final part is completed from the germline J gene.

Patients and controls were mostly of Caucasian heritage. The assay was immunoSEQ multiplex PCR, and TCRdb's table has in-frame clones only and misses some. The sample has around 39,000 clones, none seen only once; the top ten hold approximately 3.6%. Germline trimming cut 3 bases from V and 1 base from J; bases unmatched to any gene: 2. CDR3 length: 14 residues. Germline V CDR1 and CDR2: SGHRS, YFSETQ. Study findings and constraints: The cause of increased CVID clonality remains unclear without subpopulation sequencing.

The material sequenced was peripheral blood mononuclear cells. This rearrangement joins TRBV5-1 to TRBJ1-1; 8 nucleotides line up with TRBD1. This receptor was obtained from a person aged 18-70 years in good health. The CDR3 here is CASSWDRQNTEAFF. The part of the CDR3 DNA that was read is TGCGCCAGCAGCTGGGACAGGCAGAACACTGAA.